This T cell receptor (beta chain) stems from a study of blood T cells in healthy people across ages. Next came a second PCR, run for roughly 6 to 11 cycles, which used a sample-barcoded 5' primer along with a J-beta primer mix. TCRdb recomputed calls from the 5' RACE reads with MiXCR, one row per CDR3 protein. The profile covers about 640,000 distinct CDR3 sequences, with 58% appearing a single time and about two fifths taken by the ten largest. Researchers report isolating at least 6 million PBMCs per sample. V shed 6 bases and J 10 bases; nucleotides not matched to a gene: 14. Germline CDR1 reads SQVTM; CDR2 reads ANQGSEA. This CDR3 is 16 amino acids long. This clonotype showed up many times.

The rearrangement joins TRBV29-1 to TRBJ2-1; 14 nucleotides line up with TRBD2. The clonotype originates from a man aged 55 to 69 in good health. The sample taken for sequencing was blood. The CDR3 region has the DNA TGCAGCGTGGTAGGACTAGCGGGGGGTTCGTGGAGCGAGCAGTTCTTC. It translates to CSVVGLAGGSWSEQFF.